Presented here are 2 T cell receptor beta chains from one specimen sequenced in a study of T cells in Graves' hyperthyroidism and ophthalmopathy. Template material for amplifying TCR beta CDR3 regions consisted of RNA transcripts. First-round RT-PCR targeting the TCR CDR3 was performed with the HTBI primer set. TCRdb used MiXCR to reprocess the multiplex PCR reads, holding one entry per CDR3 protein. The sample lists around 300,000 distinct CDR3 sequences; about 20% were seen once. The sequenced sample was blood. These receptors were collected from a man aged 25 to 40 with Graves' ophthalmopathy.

Written as DNA, the CDR3 is TGTGCCAGCAGTACCCACTACGAGCAGTACTTC. Translated, it gives CASSTHYEQYF. V and J are TRBV28 and TRBJ2-7; D is ambiguous. V shed 5 bases and J shed 3 bases, with 5 bases lying between them. Germline CDR1 and CDR2: MDHEN and SYDVKM. CDR3 length: 11 amino acids.

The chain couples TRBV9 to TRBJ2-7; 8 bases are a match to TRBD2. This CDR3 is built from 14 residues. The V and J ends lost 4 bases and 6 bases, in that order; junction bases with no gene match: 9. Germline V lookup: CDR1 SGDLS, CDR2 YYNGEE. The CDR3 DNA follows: TGTGCCAGCAGCCCTTTCGGGAGGGCACGCGAGCAGTACTTC. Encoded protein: CASSPFGRAREQYF. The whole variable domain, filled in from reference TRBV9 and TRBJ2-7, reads DSGVTQTPKHLITATGQRVTLRCSPRSGDLSVYWYQQSLDQGLQFLIQYYNGEERAKGNILERFSAQQFPDLHSELNLSSLELGDSALYFCASSPFGRAREQYFGPGTRLTVT.